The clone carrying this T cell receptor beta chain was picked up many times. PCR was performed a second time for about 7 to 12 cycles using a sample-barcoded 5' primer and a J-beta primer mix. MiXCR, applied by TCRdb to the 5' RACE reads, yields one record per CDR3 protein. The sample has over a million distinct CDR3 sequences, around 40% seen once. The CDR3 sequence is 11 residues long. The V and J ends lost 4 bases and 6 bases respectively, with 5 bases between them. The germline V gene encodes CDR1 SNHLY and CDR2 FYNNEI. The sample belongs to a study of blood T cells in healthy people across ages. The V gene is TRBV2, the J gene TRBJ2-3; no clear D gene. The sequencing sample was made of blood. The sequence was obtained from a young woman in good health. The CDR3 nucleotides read TGTGCCAGCAGTGGCAGGGATACGCAGTATTTT. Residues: CASSGRDTQYF.